This TCR beta chain appears in the sequencing data of a study of T cell responses to AZD1222 COVID-19 vaccine. The table came from immunoSEQ multiplex PCR; TCRdb's copy has only in-frame clones and leaves some out. The table includes approximately 130,000 clones, 88% detected once. Trimming cost V 0 bases and J 0 bases, with 9 bases left between them. This CDR3 spans 16 amino acids. Looked up from germline, CDR1 is MNHEY and CDR2 is SVGEGT. For this clone: Its antigen is undetermined.

The study, taken as a whole, reports: Receipt of two AZD1222 doses was followed by a rise in Spike-specific TCR breadth and depth.

The sequences come from peripheral blood, collected 28 days after the second AZD1222 dose. The receptor's source is an adult who received the AZD1222 COVID-19 vaccine. V gene TRBV6-2 or TRBV6-3 combines with J gene TRBJ1-5; D unresolved. The CDR3 DNA sequence: TGTGCCAGCAGTTACTCGACGGGTTATAGCAATCAGCCCCAGCATTTT. It codes for CASSYSTGYSNQPQHF.